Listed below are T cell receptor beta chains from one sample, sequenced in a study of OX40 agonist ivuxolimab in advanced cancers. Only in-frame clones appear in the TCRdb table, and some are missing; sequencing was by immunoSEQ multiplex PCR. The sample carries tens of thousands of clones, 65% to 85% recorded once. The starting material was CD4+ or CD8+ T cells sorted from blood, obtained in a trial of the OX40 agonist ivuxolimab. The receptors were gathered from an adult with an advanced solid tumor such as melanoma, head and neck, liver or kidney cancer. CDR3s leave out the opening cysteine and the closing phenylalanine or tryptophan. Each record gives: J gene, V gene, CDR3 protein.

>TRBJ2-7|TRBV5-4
ASSLSSSFSYEQY
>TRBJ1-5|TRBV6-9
ASSKIRGVGQPQH
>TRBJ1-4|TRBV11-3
ASSLGRGEKLF
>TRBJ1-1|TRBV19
ASSRGVNTEAF
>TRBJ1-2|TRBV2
ASSAGRGNGYT
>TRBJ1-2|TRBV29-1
SVEGQGARYSNYGYT
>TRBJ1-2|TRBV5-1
ASKRETDNYGYT
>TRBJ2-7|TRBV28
ASTPSGGSYEQY
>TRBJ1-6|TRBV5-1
ASSLDPDRGRSPLH
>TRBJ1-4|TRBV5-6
ASSRSTGGNEKLF
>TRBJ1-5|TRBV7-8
ASSLVRGPNSNQPQH
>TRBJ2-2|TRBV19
ASSIVEQPNTGELF
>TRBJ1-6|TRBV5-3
ARSNLIRSSSYNSPLH
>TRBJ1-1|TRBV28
ASSLEYKGPTEAF
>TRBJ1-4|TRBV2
ASSGTGNEKLF
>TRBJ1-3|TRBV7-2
ASSPPGGGNTIY
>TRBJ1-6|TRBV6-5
ASIGTGLIGSPLH
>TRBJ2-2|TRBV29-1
NVEVRAGGELF
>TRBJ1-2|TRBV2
ASSSGTGVGYT
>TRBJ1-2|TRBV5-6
ASRLPGQTGSYGYT
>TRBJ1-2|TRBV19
ASSPEGGQYGYT
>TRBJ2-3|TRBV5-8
ASSFLYRTSGVGTDTQY
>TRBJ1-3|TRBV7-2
ASSLETVSGNTIY
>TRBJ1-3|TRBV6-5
ASSYSSDPGNTIY
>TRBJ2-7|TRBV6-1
ASSAGIQAYEQY
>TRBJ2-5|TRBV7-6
ASSPLVQETQY
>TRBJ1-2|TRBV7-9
ASSPRGRGGYT
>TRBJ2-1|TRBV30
AWSVFLAEQF
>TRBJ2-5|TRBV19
ASSRRPGQAEETQY
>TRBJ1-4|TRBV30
AWNSVREKLF
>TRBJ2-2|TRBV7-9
ASSPRVTGELF
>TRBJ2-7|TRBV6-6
ASSYSGESEQY
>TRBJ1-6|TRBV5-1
ASFPWGYVSPLH
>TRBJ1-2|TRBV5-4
ASSRQTGGHGYT
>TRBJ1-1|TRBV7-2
ASSSPDRAKAEAF
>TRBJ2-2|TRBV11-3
ASSSFGDGELF
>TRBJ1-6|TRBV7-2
ASSSGQSYNSPLH
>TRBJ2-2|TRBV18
ASSPPYTGELF
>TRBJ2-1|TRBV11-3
ASSLRGVNEQF
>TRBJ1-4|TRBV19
ASSQDRGSEKLF
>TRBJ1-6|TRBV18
ASSPETGGSPLH
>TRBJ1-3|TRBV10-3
AIALAADSGNTIY